The source of this T cell receptor (beta chain) is a study of shared clonotypes between healthy human individuals (TCRdb year 2020). Background for the entire study: The cohort included three men and a couple of women between 18 and 49 years of age. To estimate repertoire size and how much clonotype sharing occurs between individuals, the study deeply sequenced the blood TCR repertoires of five healthy adults. To increase sequencing depth and limit assay-specific biases, TCR repertoire library preparation and sequencing were carried out by different laboratories using diverse techniques. Per donor, leukapheresis produced somewhere between about 0.94 and 10 billion PBMCs. Beyond this particular receptor, the publication reports: Only blood was sampled, and tissue TCR repertoires likely differ from those in blood. Pairwise subsampling indicated that sequencing depth was expected to affect the degree of clonotype sharing among donors. The genetic and exposure-history diversity represented was limited by the small number of donors.

Donors were healthy HIV-negative adults with no recently reported acute infections or vaccinations. All donors were Caucasian adults living in Nashville, Tennessee, USA. In the unsorted samples, 85 million to 100 million PBMCs were counted, and genomic DNA was extracted using the QIAamp DNA Blood Mini kit. Blood was obtained by leukapheresis, after which PBMCs were separated by Ficoll-Histopaque density gradient centrifugation and cryopreserved in liquid nitrogen vapor phase. Using the deep immunoSEQ assay, multiplex PCR amplified TCR CDR3 regions from genomic DNA. Genomic DNA extracted from each cell subset was distributed evenly over all wells of several immunoSEQ 96-well plates, and each plate served as one replicate. For unsorted PBMC, about 270 ng of genomic DNA, equivalent to around 30,000 T cell genomes, went into each replicate PCR. Unsorted PBMC genomic DNA was sequenced across ten immunoSEQ deep assay plates. Purified libraries were measured with a Qubit 3.0 fluorometer, size-checked on a Bioanalyzer 2100, and measured again with the KAPA Library Quantification kit. Every immunoSEQ 96-well plate was sequenced on a dedicated single-read 150-cycle Illumina NextSeq 550 flow cell. As for the original processing: Because the immunoSEQ output included only junctional sequences and no quality scores, the filtering could not be the same as the filtering used for full-length reads. Sequences were annotated with PyIR, a Python wrapper for IgBLAST v1.9, and V/J genes and CDR3 were assigned using IMGT germline references. Reads were removed for weak V/J assignments (E-value above 1e-6), missing CDR3, stop codons, out-of-frame junctions, or ambiguous translated residues. V3J clonotypes were defined as sequences sharing an identical inferred V gene, J gene, and CDR3 amino acid sequence. To compute the percentage overlap between repertoires, the number of shared unique clonotypes was divided by the size of the smaller repertoire. Repertoire richness was assessed with RTK rarefaction, the Chao1 estimator, and Recon v2.1 estimates of unobserved clonotypes. Imported from immuneACCESS, the table was reduced by TCRdb to in-frame sequences with V and J called. These copies leave out some clones; in studies compared against another copy, an unresolved V gene accounts for under half, and the cause of the remainder is not known. For V, J and clone size, that table is used; D and trimming come from the DNA. This sample holds about 600,000 clones; around 78% were observed only once. Together, the top ten hold around 12% of the sample.

Remarks on this clone: It lacks a known antigen. Nothing much larger sits one base from this clone, and base qualities are not available.

Sequencing was done on a sample of PBMCs. The origin of this receptor is a woman aged 40 to 50 in good health. Some clones in this sample may be carry-over from other donors' samples.

CDR3 loop: CASSWGGTADTGELFF. The DNA sequence is given as TGTGCCAGCAGCTGGGGAGGGACAGCCGACACCGGGGAGCTGTTTTTT. The rearranged segments are TRBV5-4 and TRBJ2-2; the D segment might be TRBD1 or TRBD2, since each matches 7 bases. In the germline V gene (reference sequence), CDR1 corresponds to SGHNT and CDR2 to YYREEE. V drops 3 bases and J drops 3 bases, leaving 15 bases in between. The CDR3 covers 16 residues, taking in both the cysteine and the phenylalanine. The read is trimmed to its CDR3 DNA, 48 bases read in frame from base 1. The full variable domain, with segments outside the CDR3 supplied by the reference TRBV5-4 and TRBJ2-2 proteins, appears as ETGVTQSPTHLIKTRGQQVTLRCSSQSGHNTVSWYQQALGQGPQFIFQYYREEENGRGNFPPRFSGLQFPNYSSELNVNALELDDSALYLCASSWGGTADTGELFFGEGSRLTVL.